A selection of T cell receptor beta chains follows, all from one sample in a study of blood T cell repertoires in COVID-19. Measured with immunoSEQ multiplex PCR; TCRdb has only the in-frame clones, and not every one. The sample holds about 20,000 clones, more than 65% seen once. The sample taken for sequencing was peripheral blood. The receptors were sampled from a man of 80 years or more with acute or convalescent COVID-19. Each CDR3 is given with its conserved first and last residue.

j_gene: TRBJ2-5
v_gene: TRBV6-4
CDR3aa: CASSALAGPQETQYF

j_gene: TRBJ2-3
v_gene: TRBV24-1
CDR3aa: CATSEPGLGASTDTQYF

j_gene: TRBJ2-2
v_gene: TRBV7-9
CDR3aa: CASSGSDYANTGELFF

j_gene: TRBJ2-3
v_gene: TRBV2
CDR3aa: CASSPTSAFTDTQYF

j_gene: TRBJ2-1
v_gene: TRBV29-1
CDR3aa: CSVEERGVYNEQFF

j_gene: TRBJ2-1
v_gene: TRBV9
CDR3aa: CASSVVDFPMGQFF

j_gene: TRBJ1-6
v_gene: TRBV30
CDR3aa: CAWTSGGRNNSPLHF

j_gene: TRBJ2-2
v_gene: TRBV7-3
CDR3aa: CASSLNGRGRGGELFF

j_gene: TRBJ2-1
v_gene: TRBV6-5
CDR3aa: CASPRGGVNEQFF

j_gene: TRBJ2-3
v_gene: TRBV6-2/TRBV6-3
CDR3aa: CASSYLDSLTDTQYF

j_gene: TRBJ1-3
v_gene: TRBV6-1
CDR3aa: CASSAGTVPLSGNTIYF

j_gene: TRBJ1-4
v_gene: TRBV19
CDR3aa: CASSPGTGGPEKLFF

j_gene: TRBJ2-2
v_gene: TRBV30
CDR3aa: CAWSGISGIGELFF

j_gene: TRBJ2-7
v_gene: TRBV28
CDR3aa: CATSPGQARIPYEQYF

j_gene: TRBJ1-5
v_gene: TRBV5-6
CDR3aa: CASSFWANQPQHF

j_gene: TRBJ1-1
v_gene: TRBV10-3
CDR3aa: CAIREFQGTEAFF

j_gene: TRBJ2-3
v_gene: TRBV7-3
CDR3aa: CASSLDWTTDTQYF

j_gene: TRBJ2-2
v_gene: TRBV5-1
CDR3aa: CASSLGTGPNTGELFF

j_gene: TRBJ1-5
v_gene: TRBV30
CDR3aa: CAWSGRGLFGQYSNQPQHF

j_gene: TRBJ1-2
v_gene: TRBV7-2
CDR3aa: CASSLGQTTGYGYTF

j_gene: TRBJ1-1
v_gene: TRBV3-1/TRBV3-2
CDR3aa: CASSSRGGTNTEAFF

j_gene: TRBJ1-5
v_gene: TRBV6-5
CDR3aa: CASKLGQYSNQPQHF

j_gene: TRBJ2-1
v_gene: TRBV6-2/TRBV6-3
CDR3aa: CASSNGYNEQFF

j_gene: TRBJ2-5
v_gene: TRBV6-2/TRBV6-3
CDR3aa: CASSDPSGIKTQYF

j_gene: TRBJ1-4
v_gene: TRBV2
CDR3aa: CASRQGQANEKLFF

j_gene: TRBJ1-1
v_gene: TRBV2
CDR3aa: CASSRTAGTLMNTEAFF

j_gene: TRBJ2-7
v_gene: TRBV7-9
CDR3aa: CATGTELYEQYF

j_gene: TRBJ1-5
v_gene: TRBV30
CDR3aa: CAWNTQGNQPQHF

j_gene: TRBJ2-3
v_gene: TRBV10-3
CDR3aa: CAISESGTSRGDTQYF

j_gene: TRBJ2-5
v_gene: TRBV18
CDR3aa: CASSPGQPPETQYF

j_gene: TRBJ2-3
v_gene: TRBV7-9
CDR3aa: CASSPDRTGTDTQYF

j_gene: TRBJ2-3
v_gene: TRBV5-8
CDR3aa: CATGRRAGNTQYF

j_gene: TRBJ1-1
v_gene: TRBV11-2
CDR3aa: CASSRDRDEAFF

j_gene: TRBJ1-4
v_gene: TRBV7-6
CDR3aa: CASSPTGSANEKLFF

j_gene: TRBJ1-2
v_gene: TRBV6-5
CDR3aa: CASILDSGGYGYTF

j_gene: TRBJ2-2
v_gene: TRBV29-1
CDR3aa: CSVEIGGNTGELFF

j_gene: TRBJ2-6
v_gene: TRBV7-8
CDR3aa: CASSSRTSGSSGANVLTF

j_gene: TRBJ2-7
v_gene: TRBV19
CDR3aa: CASSRDRGSYEQYF

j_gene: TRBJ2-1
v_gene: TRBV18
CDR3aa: CASSPPVIGTSIAEQFF

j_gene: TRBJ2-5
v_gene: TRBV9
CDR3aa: CASSVQGAPQETQYF

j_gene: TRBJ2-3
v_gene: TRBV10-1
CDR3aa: CASSEVAATGTDTQYF

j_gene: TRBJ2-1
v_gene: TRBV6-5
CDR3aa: CASRPGTGYNEQFF

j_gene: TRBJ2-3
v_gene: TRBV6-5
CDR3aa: CASSYYPPPRDTQYF

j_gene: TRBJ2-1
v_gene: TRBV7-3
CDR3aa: CASSVLALNEQFF

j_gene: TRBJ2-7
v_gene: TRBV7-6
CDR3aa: CASSPRTGGYEQYF

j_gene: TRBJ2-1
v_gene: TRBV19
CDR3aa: CASSRGLADEQFF

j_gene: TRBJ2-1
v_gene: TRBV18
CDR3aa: CASSPSASGSLYNEQFF

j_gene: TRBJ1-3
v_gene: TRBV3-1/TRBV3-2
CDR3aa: CASSPVTGAGNTIYF

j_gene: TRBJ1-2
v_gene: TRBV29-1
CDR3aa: CSGDSAQGYTF